This T cell receptor beta chain was recorded in a study of cytomegalovirus exposure and HLA in healthy donors. Study results and limitations: TCR beta sequences reportedly predicted most subjects' HLA-A and HLA-B alleles accurately. Listed as cytomegalovirus-associated were 150 to 200 TCR beta chains. Later work found that TCR association rates differed between HLA loci; DRB1 had the most and HLA-C the fewest.

PCR employed 60 Vbeta and 13 Jbeta primers. Only in-frame clones appear in the TCRdb table, and some are missing; sequencing was by immunoSEQ multiplex PCR. The data hold about 190,000 clones, with 81% observed a single time. Note on this clone: Its antigen remains unknown.

CDR1 is LGHNA and CDR2 is YNFKEQ in the germline V gene. This CDR3 is 15 amino acids long. With V trimmed by 1 base and J by 4 bases, 5 bases remained unmatched. The TCR was taken from a man aged 50-59 years in good health and CMV-seronegative. This chain connects TRBV4-2 to TRBJ1-2; 8 bases match TRBD1. The sequencing input was PBMCs. Here the CDR3 DNA reads TGTGCCAGCAGCCAAGGTCCAGGGGGCACCTATGGCTACACCTTC. Translating it yields CASSQGPGGTYGYTF.